The 20 T cell receptor beta chains below were found in one sample sequenced in a study of patients with pleural tuberculosis. TCRdb ran MiXCR on the reads and lists one entry per CDR3 protein. The sample lists about 29,000 distinct CDR3 sequences; 18% were seen once. Sequencing input: peripheral blood. The source of these receptors is a human donor with pleural tuberculosis.

This clonotype occurred many times. J is TRBJ2-6 and V is TRBV3-1, with D uncertain. The CDR3 spans 14 residues. With 3 bases removed from V and 1 base from J, the gap between germline ends came to 4 bases. Germline V gene lookup returns CDR1 LGHDT and CDR2 YNNKEL (reference sequence). CDR3 sequence: CASSQTSGANVLTF. The CDR3 region has the DNA TGTGCCAGCAGCCAGACGTCTGGGGCCAACGTCCTGACTTTC.

This clonotype was counted many times. The V call is TRBV7-6, the J call TRBJ1-4; the D gene is possibly TRBD1 (6 bases). The germline gives CDR1 SGHVS, CDR2 FNYEAQ. V lost 5 bases to trimming and J lost 6 bases, with 13 bases between them. This CDR3 spans 14 amino acids. The CDR3: CASSLQGGDEKLFF. The CDR3 DNA sequence: TGTGCCAGCAGCCTACAGGGCGGAGATGAAAAACTGTTTTTT.

This clonotype was seen ten or more times. The chain is built from TRBV12-5 and TRBJ1-2; perhaps TRBD1 as D (5 bases). The germline V gene has CDR1 LGHNT and CDR2 FRNRAP. The CDR3 runs 13 residues. The CDR3 spells CALTTPGRNGYTF. DNA for the CDR3: TGTGCCCTAACCACCCCAGGGAGGAATGGCTACACCTTC.

This clonotype has at least ten counts. V gene TRBV27 combines with J gene TRBJ2-1; 9 bases agree with TRBD2. The CDR3 consists of 18 residues. With V trimmed by 7 bases and J by 7 bases, 20 bases remained unmatched. The germline CDR1 and CDR2 sequences are MNHEY and SMNVEV (reference sequence). CDR3 amino acids: CASTSMTSLAGLGNEQFF. In nucleotides, the CDR3 is TGTGCCAGCACCTCGATGACCTCGCTAGCGGGACTTGGAAATGAGCAGTTCTTC.

This clonotype is classed as medium-sized (0.01 to 0.1%). This rearrangement joins TRBV20-1 to TRBJ1-1; a weak D match, TRBD1 (5 bases). The CDR3 is made up of 14 amino acids. Germline loops: CDR1 DFQATT, CDR2 SNEGSKA (reference sequence). Between the trimmed V and J ends, which lost 3 bases and 5 bases, there was a span of 16 bases. The CDR3 spells CSARLRVFRTEAFF. The CDR3 DNA is TGCAGTGCTAGGCTCAGGGTCTTTCGAACTGAAGCTTTCTTT.

As for this clonotype: Since no conserved phenylalanine or tryptophan closes the CDR3, a read error is the likely cause. This CDR3 reads CASSLKSQRNTEAFL. CDR3 nucleotide sequence: TGTGCCAGCAGCTTAAAGAGTCAGCGAAACACCGAAGCTTTCCTT. This chain links TRBV7-6 with TRBJ1-1, with D unclear. The CDR3 runs 15 residues. Per germline, CDR1 SGHVS and CDR2 FNYEAQ.

This clonotype has a single count. A read error may be the cause here, since a much bigger clone is one base away. The chain's CDR3 is CASSFWDRGMNEQFF. In nucleotides, the CDR3 is TGTGCCAGCAGCTTCTGGGACAGGGGAATGAATGAGCAGTTCTTC. The chain combines TRBV7-9 with TRBJ2-1; 10 nucleotides agree with TRBD1. Germline lookup yields CDR1 SEHNR and CDR2 FQNEAQ (reference sequence). There are 15 residues in the CDR3. The J segment lost 7 bases and the V segment lost 3 bases, leaving 6 bases of the junction unmatched.

As regards this clonotype: A clone one base away is much larger, so this may be a read error. The chain couples TRBV20-1 to TRBJ2-5; 7 nucleotides match TRBD2. The length of the CDR3 is 10 residues. Germline V gene lookup returns CDR1 DFQATT and CDR2 SNEGSKA (reference sequence). The CDR3 reads CSARVGGTLF. In nucleotides, the CDR3 is TGCAGTGCTAGAGTGGGGGGGACTCTATTC.

This clonotype was found many times. This may stem from a read error, because a much larger clone lies one nucleotide away. V gene TRBV6-1 combines with J gene TRBJ1-2; D call uncertain. Germline assignment: CDR1 MNHNS and CDR2 SASEGT. The CDR3 is 12 residues long. CDR3 in amino acids: CASSSATGGYPF. For the CDR3, the DNA is TGTGCCAGCAGTTCCGCAACGGGTGGCTACCCCTTC.

This clonotype has a count of ten or more. The chain combines TRBV7-6 with TRBJ1-1, with D maybe TRBD1 (6 bases). V gave up 2 bases and J gave up 6 bases, with 13 bases separating them. The germline gives CDR1 SGHVS, CDR2 FNYEAQ. The CDR3 is 14 residues long. The CDR3 sequence: CASSLYTGPAEAFF. The CDR3 DNA reads as TGTGCCAGCAGCTTATATACAGGGCCAGCTGAAGCTTTCTTT.

Many counts were recorded for this clonotype. The germline gene is not matched at one end of the junction; a read error may be the cause. This chain uses TRBV6-1 with TRBJ2-7; tentatively, D is TRBD2 (6 bases). Germline V gene data show CDR1 as MNHNS and CDR2 as SASEGT. The length of the CDR3 is 11 residues. This CDR3 is CATGSSYEQYF. DNA of the CDR3: TGCGCAACCGGGAGTTCCTACGAGCAGTACTTC.

The sample holds many counts of this clonotype. The chain combines TRBV5-5 with TRBJ2-7, with a tentative D call TRBD2 (6 bases). V was trimmed by 0 bases and J by 5 bases, leaving 15 bases between them. The CDR3 sequence is 15 residues long. From germline, CDR1 is SGHKS and CDR2 YYEKEE (reference sequence). CDR3 loop: CASSLVAEAWDEQYF. The CDR3 DNA is TGTGCCAGCAGCTTGGTAGCGGAGGCGTGGGACGAGCAGTACTTC.

The sample holds many counts of this clonotype. This chain joins TRBV2 and TRBJ2-1; 7 positions agree with TRBD2. Germline loops: CDR1 SNHLY, CDR2 FYNNEI. With 1 base clipped from V and 8 bases from J, the junction kept 5 bases outside the gene matches. CDR3 length: 14 amino acids. CDR3 bases: TGTGCCAGCAGTGAAGGTGCGGGAGTCGATGAGCAGTTCTTC. Amino acids: CASSEGAGVDEQFF.

This clonotype was recorded many times. V gene TRBV7-2 combines with J gene TRBJ2-7, with TRBD1 matching 7 bases. The germline V gene has CDR1 SGHTA and CDR2 FQGNSA. Unmatched junction bases numbered 10, after V lost 5 bases and J lost 3 bases. The CDR3 covers 15 residues. The chain's CDR3 is CASSQQGNGGYEQYF. The CDR3 DNA reads as TGTGCCAGCAGCCAACAGGGGAATGGGGGCTACGAGCAGTACTTC.

This clonotype was picked up a small number of times. The rearrangement joins TRBV5-1 to TRBJ2-7; D is possibly TRBD2 (5 bases). V was pared by 3 bases and J by 2 bases, with 12 bases between. The germline gives CDR1 SGHRS, CDR2 YFSETQ. The CDR3 runs to 14 residues. The CDR3 region has the DNA TGCGCCAGCAGCTCTGGAGGCCCCACCTACGAGCAGTACTTC. It encodes CASSSGGPTYEQYF.

A remark on this clonotype: A much larger clone differs from this one at a single base, so this may be a read error. The rearrangement joins TRBV18 to TRBJ2-5; no definite D call. The length of the CDR3 is 14 residues. Germline V gives CDR1 KGHSH, CDR2 LQKENI. As DNA, the CDR3 is TGTGCCAGCTCACCTCTCGGGTACCAAGGGACCCAGTACTTC. It encodes CASSPLGYQGTQYF.

This clonotype occurred many times. The DNA for the CDR3 is TGTGCCACCCTCGGGTTTTCCTACGAGCAGTACTTC. This codes for CATLGFSYEQYF. The V gene is TRBV10-3, the J gene TRBJ2-7; D gene ambiguous. Deletions cut 10 bases from V and 1 base from J, with 11 bases between. Germline assignment: CDR1 ENHRY and CDR2 SYGVKD. The CDR3 consists of 12 residues.

This clonotype appeared many times. This sequence joins TRBV10-3 and TRBJ1-1, with D possibly being TRBD1 (5 bases). Germline assignment: CDR1 ENHRY and CDR2 SYGVKD. Trimming stripped 0 bases from V and 2 bases from J, with 10 bases between. This CDR3 is built from 15 residues. CDR3 nucleotide sequence: TGTGCCATCAGTGAGTCCGGGGGGTTCAACACTGAAGCTTTCTTT. Protein: CAISESGGFNTEAFF.

Points on this clonotype: This sequence may be a read error, since a much larger clone differs from it by one base. This chain uses TRBV7-2 with TRBJ1-4; D is undetermined. The CDR3 loop spans 12 amino acids. The V gene's germline CDR1 is SGHTA and CDR2 FQGNSA. CDR3 loop: CASSLVNEELFF. The CDR3 DNA sequence: TGTGCCAGCAGCTTAGTCAATGAAGAACTGTTTTTT.

In its sample, this clonotype was seen many times. The chain combines TRBV20-1 with TRBJ1-2; maybe TRBD1 (6 bases). Germline-derived CDR1 and CDR2 are DFQATT and SNEGSKA (reference sequence). This CDR3 comprises 13 residues. V lost 3 bases and J 1 base, leaving 9 bases between the germline ends. CDR3 bases: TGCAGTGCTAGGGAGGACAGTAACTATGGCTACACCTTC. As protein: CSAREDSNYGYTF.